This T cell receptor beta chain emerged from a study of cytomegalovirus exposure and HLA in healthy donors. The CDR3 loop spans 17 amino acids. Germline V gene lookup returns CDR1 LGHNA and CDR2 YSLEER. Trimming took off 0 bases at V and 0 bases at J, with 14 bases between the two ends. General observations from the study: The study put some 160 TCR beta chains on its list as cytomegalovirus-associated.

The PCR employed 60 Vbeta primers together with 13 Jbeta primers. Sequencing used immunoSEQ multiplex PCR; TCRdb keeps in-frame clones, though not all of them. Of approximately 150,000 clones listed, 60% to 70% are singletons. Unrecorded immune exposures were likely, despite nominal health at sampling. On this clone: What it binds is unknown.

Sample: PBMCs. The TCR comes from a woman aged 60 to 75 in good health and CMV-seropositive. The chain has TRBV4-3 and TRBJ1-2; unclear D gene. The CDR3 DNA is TGCGCCAGCAGCCAAGAACTTTCGCCCTCTGCTAACTATGGCTACACCTTC. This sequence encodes CASSQELSPSANYGYTF.